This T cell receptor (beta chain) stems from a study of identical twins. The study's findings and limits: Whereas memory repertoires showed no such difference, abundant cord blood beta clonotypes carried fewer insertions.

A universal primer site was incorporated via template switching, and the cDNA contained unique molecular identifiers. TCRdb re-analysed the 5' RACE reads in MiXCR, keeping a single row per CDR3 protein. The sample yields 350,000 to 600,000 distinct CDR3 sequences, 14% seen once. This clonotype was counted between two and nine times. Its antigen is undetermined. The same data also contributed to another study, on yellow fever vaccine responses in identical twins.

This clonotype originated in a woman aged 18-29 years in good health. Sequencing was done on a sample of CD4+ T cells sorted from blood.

The DNA for the CDR3 is TGCAGCGCCGGTCGTGGGGGGACTCCAAGCGAGCAGTACTTC. This codes for CSAGRGGTPSEQYF. The chain combines TRBV29-1 with TRBJ2-7, with D possibly TRBD2 on 6 matching bases. V dropped 7 bases and J dropped 6 bases, with 22 bases sitting between them. This CDR3 is built from 14 residues. Germline CDR1 and CDR2: SQVTM and ANQGSEA.